Following are 17 T cell receptor beta chains from one sample sequenced in a study of tumor and adjacent non-tumor tissue in lung cancer. RNA was extracted from bulk tissue without any cell sorting. The normal lung tissue was taken more than 3 cm from the tumor edge. TCRbeta libraries were built with three rounds of nested PCR, modified from ARM-PCR. TCRdb redid the calling of the multiplex PCR reads with MiXCR, one entry per CDR3 protein. The sample has 35,000 to 55,000 distinct CDR3 sequences; roughly 60% are singletons. The material sequenced was distant non-tumor lung tissue. These receptors were taken from a middle-aged woman with non-small cell lung cancer.

This chain connects TRBV12-3 or TRBV12-4 to TRBJ2-5; the match to TRBD2 covers 7 bases. This CDR3 is built from 14 residues. V lost 9 bases, J lost 2 bases, and 9 bases stayed unmatched. The CDR3 DNA reads as TGTGCCAGGAGGGCGGGAGTGCATCAAGAGACCCAGTACTTC. Translating gives CARRAGVHQETQYF.

Worth noting for this clonotype: One end of the junction varies from germline; a read error may be responsible. This CDR3 is CASGKGGVHEHYF. The CDR3 nucleotides are TGTGCCAGCGGTAAAGGGGGAGTCCACGAGCACTACTTC. The chain combines TRBV6-1 with TRBJ2-7; D might be TRBD1 (6 bases). Looked up from germline, CDR1 is MNHNS and CDR2 is SASEGT. The CDR3 totals 13 residues.

The chain carries TRBV4-1 and TRBJ2-1; TRBD2 agrees at 12 bases. This CDR3 is built from 16 residues. Germline V gives CDR1 MGHRA, CDR2 YSYEKL. Trimming removed 4 bases from V and 12 bases from J; junction bases left unmatched: 13. In DNA, the CDR3 is TGCGCCAGCAGCCCCCGACTAGCGGGAGATCTTGATGGGCAGTTCTTC. Amino acid sequence: CASSPRLAGDLDGQFF.

At least ten counts were recorded for this clonotype. The chain is built from TRBV29-1 and TRBJ1-3, with 8 bases fitting TRBD1. CDR1 and CDR2 from the germline V gene are SQVTM and ANQGSEA. V lost 7 bases to trimming and J lost 6 bases; unmatched junction nucleotides: 8. The CDR3 extends over 13 amino acids. The DNA of the CDR3 is TGCAGCGCCTTGGGACAGGCAAAAAACACCATATATTTT. Protein product: CSALGQAKNTIYF.

This clonotype was picked up a small number of times. Since a much larger clone is just one base distant, this may be a read error. The chain uses TRBV12-3 or TRBV12-4 and TRBJ2-7, with D unresolved. The CDR3 sequence is 14 residues long. Deletions cut 6 bases from V and 0 bases from J, with 12 bases between. Here the CDR3 DNA reads TGTGCCAGCAGCCTCGGACCACCCTCCTACGAGCAGTACTTC. Its translation is CASSLGPPSYEQYF.

This clonotype has only a few counts. The CDR3 carries no conserved terminal phenylalanine or tryptophan, so it likely arises from a read error. The chain is built from TRBV29-1 and TRBJ2-3; tentatively, D is TRBD1 or TRBD2 (6 bases each). Germline V gene lookup returns CDR1 SQVTM and CDR2 ANQGSEA. The CDR3 sequence is 13 residues long. This CDR3 reads CSVWGASTDTQYV. The CDR3 nucleotides read TGTAGCGTTTGGGGGGCTTCCACTGATACGCAGTATGTT.

V usage is TRBV6-2 or TRBV6-3 and J usage is TRBJ2-3; the D call may be TRBD1 or TRBD2 (5 bases each). Per the germline V gene, CDR1 is MNHEY and CDR2 is SVGEGT. V was clipped by 0 bases and J by 4 bases, with 29 bases between them. The CDR3 spans 21 residues. CDR3 in amino acids: CASSYSIGTGRNLPGPDTQYF. The DNA for the CDR3 is TGTGCCAGCAGTTACTCGATCGGGACGGGACGGAATCTGCCAGGGCCAGATACGCAGTATTTT.

Comment on this clonotype: A junction boundary mismatches the germline segment, possibly from a read error. The CDR3 loop is CAISGWTSGTSIDTQYF. As DNA, the CDR3 is TGCGCCATCAGTGGTTGGACTAGCGGGACTAGCATAGATACGCAGTATTTT. The chain links TRBV10-2 to TRBJ2-3, with 12 nucleotides matching TRBD2. Per the germline V gene, CDR1 is WSHSY and CDR2 is SAAADI. The CDR3 loop spans 17 amino acids.

As concerns this clonotype: One junction end does not reproduce the germline sequence, and a read error may be involved. The CDR3 loop reads CAISLGSSRTDTQYF. In DNA form, the CDR3 reads TGTGCCATCAGCTTAGGGTCTAGCAGGACAGATACGCAGTATTTT. The chain links TRBV11-2 to TRBJ2-3; tentatively, D is TRBD2 (5 bases). This CDR3 spans 15 amino acids. The V gene's germline CDR1 is SGHAT and CDR2 FQNNGV.

The chain recombines TRBV5-1 with TRBJ2-5, with D tentatively TRBD1 or TRBD2 (5 bases each). Looked up from germline, CDR1 is SGHRS and CDR2 is YFSETQ. Trimming removed 3 bases at V and 4 bases at J, with 22 bases between. The length of the CDR3 is 17 residues. Here the CDR3 DNA reads TGCGCCAGCAGCTATGGACCGGGACGAGGAGGTCGAGAGACCCAGTACTTC. Translating gives CASSYGPGRGGRETQYF.

This clonotype was picked up one time. Without the conserved terminal phenylalanine or tryptophan, this CDR3 likely stems from a read error. The rearrangement uses TRBV6-6 and TRBJ1-1; D remains ambiguous. This CDR3 comprises 15 residues. With 6 bases removed from V and 4 bases from J, the gap between germline ends came to 18 bases. CDR1 and CDR2 from the germline V gene are MNHNY and SVGAGI (reference sequence). The CDR3 sequence is CASRDRELGSTEAFL. The CDR3 DNA sequence: TGTGCCAGCAGGGATAGGGAGCTGGGGTCCACTGAAGCTTTCCTT.

On this clonotype itself: A much larger clone lies a single base off, so this may be a read error. The chain is built from TRBV7-3 and TRBJ2-5; D remains ambiguous. CDR3 length: 14 amino acids. Germline V CDR1 and CDR2: SGHTA, FQGTGA. V lost 2 bases and J lost 7, with 14 bases in between. This chain's CDR3 is CASSLWGYAGTQYF. The CDR3 region has the DNA TGTGCCAGCAGCTTATGGGGTTACGCAGGGACCCAGTACTTC.

In its sample, this clonotype was seen many times. J is TRBJ2-4 and V is TRBV28; 10 bases are a match to TRBD1. Losses at the gene ends were 5 bases for V and 6 bases for J; bases not matched to a gene: 4. Germline values: CDR1 MDHEN, CDR2 SYDVKM. CDR3 size: 14 residues. In DNA, the CDR3 is TGTGCCAGCAGTGGGACAGGGGCGGGAAACATTCAGTACTTC. It is translated as CASSGTGAGNIQYF.

In the case of this clonotype: At one end the junction does not follow the germline gene, possibly because of a read error. CDR3 residues: CANSHPGTNGYEQYF. CDR3 coding DNA: TGTGCCAACAGCCACCCCGGGACTAACGGATACGAGCAGTATTTC. The chain employs TRBV11-2 and TRBJ2-7; 7 nucleotides agree with TRBD2. Germline CDR1 reads SGHAT; CDR2 reads FQNNGV. There are 15 residues in the CDR3.

A remark on this clonotype: Since no conserved phenylalanine or tryptophan closes the CDR3, a read error is the likely cause. The DNA is left out, because the CDR3 cannot be placed on it with certainty; the CDR3 is given as TCRdb lists it. The chain joins TRBV11-2 to TRBJ2-4; TRBD1 is the table's D call and was not checked against the DNA. The CDR3 length equals 17 residues, ends included. Germline V gives CDR1 SGHAT, CDR2 FQNNGV. The CDR3 spells CASSLGTQGGARNIQHL.

This clonotype was seen at least ten times. The chain uses TRBV29-1 and TRBJ2-3; D gene unclear. Germline CDR1 is SQVTM and CDR2 is ANQGSEA. The CDR3 is 13 residues long. Trimming shortened V by 5 bases and J by 2 bases, and 11 bases separated the two germline ends. CDR3 nucleotides: TGCAGCGTTCCTCAAGGGCCCACAGATACGCAGTATTTT. This gives the protein CSVPQGPTDTQYF.

This clonotype has a count of ten or more. The V call is TRBV4-2, the J call TRBJ2-1; 11 bases line up with TRBD2. The CDR3 sequence is 15 residues long. The germline gives CDR1 LGHNA, CDR2 YNFKEQ. Trimming removed 4 bases from V and 12 bases from J; junction bases left unmatched: 11. CDR3 region: CASSPSGTSGLGQFF. As DNA, the CDR3 is TGTGCCAGCAGCCCCTCCGGGACTAGCGGACTAGGGCAGTTCTTC.